These 27 T cell receptor beta chains came from one sample sequenced in a study of PD-1 blockade in classical Hodgkin lymphoma. As for time point: cycle 4 day 1 (C4D1), after about 6 weeks of nivolumab. Each and every patient relapsed after autologous stem cell transplantation, and patients got differing brentuximab vedotin exposure. The method was immunoSEQ multiplex PCR; TCRdb's version includes in-frame clones alone and lacks a portion of them. Of around 19,000 clones in the sample, about 80% are singletons; the top ten hold 6.5% to 7.5%. Sequencing used peripheral blood mononuclear cells (PBMCs), obtained before the fourth cycle of nivolumab. Receptor source: a human donor with classical Hodgkin lymphoma.

The J gene is TRBJ2-7, the V gene TRBV5-1; TRBD2 agrees at 7 bases. CDR1 and CDR2 (germline): SGHRS, YFSETQ. Trimming cost V 4 bases and J 2 bases; bases outside gene matches: 9. The CDR3 sequence is 15 residues long. CDR3 sequence: CASSPGLLPTYEQYF. CDR3 DNA: TGCGCCAGCAGCCCGGGACTACTCCCAACCTACGAGCAGTACTTC.

The J gene is TRBJ1-1, the V gene TRBV6-5; TRBD1 might be the D (6 bases). Germline V gives CDR1 MNHEY, CDR2 SVGAGI. The V gene lost 2 bases and the J gene lost 5 bases, with 9 bases spanning the gap. CDR3 length equals 13 residues. CDR3 residues: CASSYPGVTEAFF. The CDR3 DNA sequence: TGTGCCAGCAGTTACCCAGGGGTAACTGAAGCTTTCTTT.

The genes are TRBV5-4 and TRBJ2-1, with 11 bases matching TRBD1. V was clipped by 2 bases and J by 0 bases; unmatched bases: 10. The V gene's germline CDR1 is SGHNT and CDR2 YYREEE (reference sequence). CDR3 length: 19 residues. The DNA for the CDR3 is TGTGCCAGCAGCTTATGGGGACAGGGGGATCCGAGCTCCTACAATGAGCAGTTCTTC. Translating gives CASSLWGQGDPSSYNEQFF.

This chain links TRBV6-1 with TRBJ2-4; TRBD1 matches at 10 bases. The V gene's germline CDR1 is MNHNS and CDR2 SASEGT. The V segment lost 8 bases and the J segment 9 bases; nucleotides outside the gene matches: 4. This CDR3 has 12 residues. Written as DNA, the CDR3 is TGTGCCAGCCGGTGGGACAGGGGCATTCAGTACTTC. It yields the protein CASRWDRGIQYF.

This clone was counted a few times. V and J are TRBV7-2 and TRBJ2-3; tentatively, D is TRBD1 (5 bases). The CDR3 totals 17 residues. The germline V gene has CDR1 SGHTA and CDR2 FQGNSA. Trimming pared 4 bases from V and 0 bases from J, leaving 17 bases between. The DNA for the CDR3 is TGTGCCAGCAGCTCAGTATCCAGGGCCACAAGCACAGATACGCAGTATTTT. Translated, it gives CASSSVSRATSTDTQYF.

This chain links TRBV5-1 with TRBJ2-3; tentatively, D is TRBD1 (5 bases). CDR1 SGHRS and CDR2 YFSETQ come from the germline V gene. Trimming took off 4 bases at V and 0 bases at J, with 12 bases between the two ends. The CDR3 is 15 amino acids. DNA for the CDR3: TGCGCCAGCAGCCAGACAGATCCTAGCACAGATACGCAGTATTTT. Translating it yields CASSQTDPSTDTQYF.

This chain connects TRBV7-2 to TRBJ2-5, with D possibly being TRBD1 (6 bases). In germline, CDR1 is SGHTA, CDR2 FQGNSA. The CDR3 consists of 16 residues. V lost 5 bases and J lost 4, with 20 bases in between. The CDR3 protein is CASSGNRALASETQYF. In DNA form, the CDR3 reads TGTGCCAGCAGCGGCAACAGGGCTTTAGCGTCAGAGACCCAGTACTTC. The variable domain in full, completed from reference TRBV7-2 and TRBJ2-5, reads GAGVSQSPSNKVTEKGKDVELRCDPISGHTALYWYRQSLGQGLEFLIYFQGNSAPDKSGLPSDRFSAERTGGSVSTLTIQRTQQEDSAVYLCASSGNRALASETQYFGPGTRLLVL.

The chain recombines TRBV27 with TRBJ1-2; D not resolved. The V gene's germline CDR1 is MNHEY and CDR2 SMNVEV (reference sequence). Trimming cost V 3 bases and J 6 bases, with 8 bases left between them. This CDR3 comprises 12 residues. This CDR3 reads CASSFGGDGYTF. The CDR3 region has the DNA TGTGCCAGCAGTTTCGGAGGCGATGGCTACACCTTC.

V is TRBV4-1 and J is TRBJ2-4; the D gene is possibly TRBD2 (5 bases). V lost 1 base to trimming and J lost 5 bases, with 9 bases between them. Germline V gives CDR1 MGHRA, CDR2 YSYEKL. The CDR3 contains 14 residues. Written as DNA, the CDR3 is TGCGCCAGCAGCCAAGGGCGGCGGGAAAACATTCAGTACTTC. Its protein product is CASSQGRRENIQYF.

The chain is built from TRBV10-3 and TRBJ1-5; 9 positions match TRBD1. V shed 5 bases and J 5 bases; nucleotides not matched to a gene: 10. There are 16 residues in the CDR3. Germline CDR1 and CDR2: ENHRY and SYGVKD. The CDR3 loop reads CAISSGQGRYDQPQHF. The CDR3 DNA follows: TGTGCCATCAGTTCGGGACAGGGTAGGTATGATCAGCCCCAGCATTTT.

This sequence joins TRBV6-8 and TRBJ1-2, with D unclear. CDR3 length equals 20 residues. Trimming took 7 bases from V and 1 from J, leaving 31 bases between them. Germline assignment: CDR1 MNHGY and CDR2 SAAAGT. Here the CDR3 reads CASTPLRSIPISTLNYGYTF. The CDR3 coding sequence is TGTGCCAGCACCCCCCTTAGGTCGATACCTATTTCGACGCTTAACTATGGCTACACCTTC.

This chain links TRBV7-2 with TRBJ1-5; D gene uncertain. The V gene's germline CDR1 is SGHTA and CDR2 FQGNSA. Deletions cut 1 base from V and 6 bases from J, with 7 bases between. The CDR3 is made up of 13 amino acids. CDR3 in amino acids: CASSLGPRQPQHF. As DNA, the CDR3 is TGTGCCAGCAGCTTAGGCCCCCGTCAGCCCCAGCATTTT.

J is TRBJ1-6 and V is TRBV2, with D possibly TRBD1 on 5 matching bases. Germline V gene lookup returns CDR1 SNHLY and CDR2 FYNNEI. There are 13 residues in the CDR3. The V and J ends lost 4 bases and 9 bases respectively, with 10 bases between them. CDR3 sequence reads: CASSVQGSSPLHF. Here the CDR3 DNA reads TGTGCCAGCAGTGTTCAGGGATCTTCACCCCTCCACTTT.

This chain joins TRBV14 and TRBJ1-2; D not certain. Germline CDR1 SGHDN, CDR2 FVKESK. Trimming cost V 1 base and J 2 bases, with 5 bases left between them. The CDR3 totals 13 residues. Here the CDR3 reads CASSQGQNYGYTF. CDR3 bases: TGTGCCAGCAGCCAAGGGCAGAACTATGGCTACACCTTC.

This chain links TRBV7-8 with TRBJ2-2, with 13 bases fitting TRBD2. The CDR3 contains 15 residues. In germline, CDR1 is SGHVS, CDR2 FQNEAQ. With 4 bases clipped from V and 6 bases from J, the junction kept 2 bases outside the gene matches. The CDR3 sequence: CASSSGLAGSGELFF. CDR3 nucleotide sequence: TGTGCCAGCAGCTCGGGACTAGCGGGGTCCGGGGAGCTGTTTTTT.

This clone has just a few counts. V gene TRBV2 combines with J gene TRBJ1-4, with TRBD1 as a possible D gene (5 bases). CDR3 size: 15 residues. From germline, CDR1 is SNHLY and CDR2 FYNNEI. V was cut by 2 bases and J by 1 base, with 8 bases left in between. CDR3 loop: CASSEFGGTNEKLFF. The CDR3 DNA sequence: TGTGCCAGCAGTGAATTTGGGGGAACTAATGAAAAACTGTTTTTT.

This clone was observed a few times. The chain carries TRBV19 and TRBJ1-5; D gene ambiguous. V was shortened by 0 bases and J by 4 bases, with 19 bases between the two germline ends. The CDR3 is made up of 18 amino acids. Germline V gene sequence: CDR1 LNHDA, CDR2 SQIVND (reference sequence). The CDR3 is CASSIDSPPLAGNQPQHF. The CDR3, as DNA: TGTGCCAGTAGTATAGATTCCCCCCCCTTGGCCGGGAATCAGCCCCAGCATTTT.

This clone was seen a handful of times. The CDR3 nucleotides are TGTGCCAGCAGTTTAAATTTCCCTGGGATCTATGGCTACACCTTC. It codes for CASSLNFPGIYGYTF. The chain couples TRBV27 to TRBJ1-2; no clear D gene. The V and J ends lost 2 bases and 4 bases respectively, with 14 bases between them. CDR1 is MNHEY, CDR2 SMNVEV, per germline (reference sequence). The CDR3 is made up of 15 amino acids.

This chain joins TRBV16 and TRBJ1-2; 12 bases match TRBD1. The germline V gene encodes CDR1 KGHSY and CDR2 FQNENV. Trimming cost V 1 base and J 3 bases; bases outside gene matches: 6. CDR3 length: 17 amino acids. The CDR3 nucleotides are TGTGCCAGCAGCCAATGGGACAGGGGGCTCGGGGACTATGGCTACACCTTC. This translates into CASSQWDRGLGDYGYTF.

This sequence joins TRBV6-1 and TRBJ2-5; 7 nucleotides align to TRBD1. There are 14 residues in the CDR3. The trim removed 3 bases at V and 3 bases at J, leaving 4 bases unmatched. Germline CDR1 and CDR2: MNHNS and SASEGT. The CDR3 DNA reads as TGTGCCAGCAGTGACCCCGGGACAGAAGAGACCCAGTACTTC. Amino acids: CASSDPGTEETQYF.

The V gene is TRBV5-1, the J gene TRBJ2-2; the match to TRBD1 covers 7 bases. Germline V gives CDR1 SGHRS, CDR2 YFSETQ. V gave up 3 bases and J gave up 0 bases; unmatched junction bases: 2. CDR3 length equals 15 residues. The CDR3 DNA is TGCGCCAGCAGCTGGACAGGCTCGAACACCGGGGAGCTGTTTTTT. This sequence encodes CASSWTGSNTGELFF.

The DNA for the CDR3 is TGCGCCAGCAGCCGGGGACAGGCGAGCTCCTACGAGCAGTACTTC. This translates into CASSRGQASSYEQYF. The chain has TRBV4-1 and TRBJ2-7, with 8 bases that match TRBD1. Germline assignment: CDR1 MGHRA and CDR2 YSYEKL. This CDR3 has 15 residues. J was trimmed by 0 bases and V by 4 bases; bases with no gene match: 5.

The J gene is TRBJ2-6, the V gene TRBV5-1; D is unclear. Between the trimmed V and J ends, which lost 2 bases and 3 bases, there was a span of 3 bases. Germline CDR1 is SGHRS and CDR2 is YFSETQ. This CDR3 comprises 13 residues. DNA of the CDR3: TGCGCCAGCAGCTTCGATGGGGCCAACGTCCTGACTTTC. It is translated as CASSFDGANVLTF.

This sequence joins TRBV28 and TRBJ2-3; 8 nucleotides agree with TRBD2. Per the germline V gene, CDR1 is MDHEN and CDR2 is SYDVKM. V lost 4 bases, J lost 9 bases, and 6 bases stayed unmatched. The CDR3 consists of 13 residues. CDR3 residues: CASSSGGPATQYF. As DNA, the CDR3 is TGTGCCAGCAGTTCGGGGGGGCCGGCGACGCAGTATTTT.

This chain uses TRBV19 with TRBJ2-7; no clear D. CDR1 LNHDA and CDR2 SQIVND come from the germline V gene (reference sequence). The CDR3 sequence is 13 residues long. The V and J ends lost 7 bases and 5 bases respectively, with 15 bases between them. The CDR3 loop reads CASNPPGSNEQYF. The DNA of the CDR3 is TGTGCCAGTAATCCGCCAGGATCTAACGAGCAGTACTTC.

The table lists this clone with a count of one. The chain is built from TRBV7-9 and TRBJ1-1, with D perhaps matching TRBD1 (5 bases). Per the germline V gene, CDR1 is SEHNR and CDR2 is FQNEAQ (reference sequence). Trimming took off 5 bases at V and 7 bases at J, with 20 bases between the two ends. The CDR3 is 15 amino acids. The DNA for the CDR3 is TGTGCCAGCAGCCAAGATTCATGGGGGTTCGGTGAAGCTTTCTTT. Its protein product is CASSQDSWGFGEAFF.

This chain links TRBV2 with TRBJ1-6, with TRBD1 matching 7 bases. CDR3 length: 15 amino acids. With V trimmed by 6 bases and J by 6 bases, 8 bases remained unmatched. Germline CDR1 reads SNHLY; CDR2 reads FYNNEI. CDR3 amino acids: CASRTSYRGNSPLHF. For the CDR3, the DNA is TGTGCCAGCAGGACGAGTTACAGGGGTAATTCACCCCTCCACTTT. Full variable domain (rest looked up from reference TRBV2 and TRBJ1-6): EPEVTQTPSHQVTQMGQEVILRCVPISNHLYFYWYRQILGQKVEFLVSFYNNEISEKSEIFDDQFSVERPDGSNFTLKIRSTKLEDSAMYFCASRTSYRGNSPLHFGNGTRLTVT.